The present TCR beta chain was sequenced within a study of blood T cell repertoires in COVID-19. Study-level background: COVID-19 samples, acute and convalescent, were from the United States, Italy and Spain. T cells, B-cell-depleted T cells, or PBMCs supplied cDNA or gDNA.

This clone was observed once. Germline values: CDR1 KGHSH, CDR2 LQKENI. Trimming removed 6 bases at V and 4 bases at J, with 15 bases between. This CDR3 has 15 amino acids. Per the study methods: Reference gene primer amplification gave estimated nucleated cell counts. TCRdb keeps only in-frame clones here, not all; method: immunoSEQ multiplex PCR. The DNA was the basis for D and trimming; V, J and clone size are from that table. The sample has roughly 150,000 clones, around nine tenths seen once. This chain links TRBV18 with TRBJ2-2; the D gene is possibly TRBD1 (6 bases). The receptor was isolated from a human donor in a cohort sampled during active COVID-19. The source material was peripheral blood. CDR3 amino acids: CASSLKGQSTGELFF. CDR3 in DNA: TGTGCCAGCTCCCTTAAGGGACAATCCACCGGGGAGCTGTTTTTT.